This T cell receptor beta chain was sequenced during a study of vaccination effects on CD4 cells after COVID-19. Looking at the study overall: The study obtained samples from two convalescent patients 16 days and one week before vaccination. The study, taken as a whole, reports: New vaccine-induced clones made up most post-vaccine spike-reactive clones in convalescents.

Subsequent to a culture period of about ten days, CD4+ T cells were isolated. Germline values: CDR1 LGHNA, CDR2 YSLEER. The CDR3 length is 14 residues. V shed 0 bases and J shed 5 bases, with 10 bases lying between them. With regard to this clone: Its antigen is still unknown.

Profiled with immunoSEQ multiplex PCR; TCRdb holds only in-frame clones, not every one. The repertoire has under 50,000 clones, 60% to 85% of them found once; the top ten carry 12%. The V gene is TRBV4-3, the J gene TRBJ2-5; TRBD1 is a possible D gene (6 bases). The TCR sequence derives from a human donor who had a prior SARS-CoV-2 infection. The material was CD4+ T cells from PBMCs cultured without peptide, obtained before COVID-19 vaccination. CDR3 nucleotide sequence: TGCGCCAGCAGCCAAGAACAGGGTTATGAGACCCAGTACTTC. As protein: CASSQEQGYETQYF.